This passage covers 23 T cell receptor beta chains from one sample sequenced in a study of blood T cell repertoires in COVID-19. Method: immunoSEQ multiplex PCR; TCRdb's copy keeps in-frame clones and lacks some. The repertoire holds approximately 250,000 clones, with around four fifths as singletons. The sequenced material came from peripheral blood. The receptor source for this set is a man aged 50 or older with acute or convalescent COVID-19.

V usage is TRBV18 and J usage is TRBJ1-4, with no clear D. The CDR3 sequence is 13 residues long. Trimming shortened V by 4 bases and J by 5 bases, and 8 bases separated the two germline ends. Per the germline V gene, CDR1 is KGHSH and CDR2 is LQKENI. CDR3 DNA sequence: TGTGCCAGCTCACGGGCAGAAAATGAAAAACTGTTTTTT. The encoded protein is CASSRAENEKLFF.

The chain recombines TRBV5-1 with TRBJ2-7, with TRBD1 matching 7 bases. The CDR3 is made up of 14 amino acids. J was trimmed by 0 bases and V by 6 bases; bases with no gene match: 6. The V gene's germline CDR1 is SGHRS and CDR2 YFSETQ. CDR3 in DNA: TGCGCCAGCACCAGCCGGGACAGCTCCTACGAGCAGTACTTC. Translation: CASTSRDSSYEQYF.

The rearrangement links TRBV5-4 to TRBJ1-6, with TRBD1 as a possible D gene (5 bases). The germline V gene has CDR1 SGHNT and CDR2 YYREEE (reference sequence). This CDR3 comprises 15 residues. The ends were cut back, 0 bases at V and 10 bases at J, with 14 bases in the middle. In DNA, the CDR3 is TGTGCCAGCAGCTTGGGAAGAACAGGTTCCTCACCCCTCCACTTT. Its protein is CASSLGRTGSSPLHF.

The rearrangement uses TRBV11-3 and TRBJ1-1; D ambiguous. Deletions cut 8 bases from V and 0 bases from J, with 10 bases between. This CDR3 region has 13 residues. Germline lookup yields CDR1 SGHNT and CDR2 YENEEA. CDR3: CASRSFMNTEAFF. The CDR3 nucleotides are TGTGCCAGCCGGAGCTTCATGAACACTGAAGCTTTCTTT.

There are a few counts of this clone. CDR3 nucleotides: TGTGCCATCAGTCAAGACACCGGGAACACTGAAGCTTTCTTT. Protein: CAISQDTGNTEAFF. This chain uses TRBV10-3 with TRBJ1-1; D gene unclear. This CDR3 is 14 amino acids long. Looked up from germline, CDR1 is ENHRY and CDR2 is SYGVKD. V lost 5 bases and J lost 1, with 11 bases in between.

This clone occurred once. The V and J genes are TRBV5-1 and TRBJ1-5; D ambiguous. Trimming cost V 1 base and J 0 bases, with 8 bases left between them. From germline, CDR1 is SGHRS and CDR2 YFSETQ. CDR3 size: 15 residues. The CDR3 here is CASSLTGNSNQPQHF. The DNA for the CDR3 is TGCGCCAGCAGCTTGACGGGTAATAGCAATCAGCCCCAGCATTTT.

In its sample, this clone was seen a few times. This rearrangement joins TRBV28 to TRBJ2-4; maybe TRBD1 (5 bases). Germline CDR1 and CDR2: MDHEN and SYDVKM. V lost 6 bases and J lost 2, with 23 bases in between. CDR3 length equals 18 residues. The CDR3 bases are TGTGCCAGCAGCCACCCATCTAACAGGCATTGGCCCAAAAACATTCAGTACTTC. This encodes CASSHPSNRHWPKNIQYF.

This clone was counted only a few times. This chain uses TRBV5-1 with TRBJ1-2, with D tentatively TRBD1 (5 bases). Trimming cost V 0 bases and J 1 base, with 10 bases left between them. CDR3 size: 15 residues. The germline gives CDR1 SGHRS, CDR2 YFSETQ. CDR3 bases: TGCGCCAGCAGCTTGGAGGGGCGCGGTAACTATGGCTACACCTTC. Translation: CASSLEGRGNYGYTF.

This chain connects TRBV28 to TRBJ2-1; a weak D match, TRBD1 (5 bases). Germline V CDR1 and CDR2: MDHEN, SYDVKM. The length of the CDR3 is 15 residues. The V end lost 5 bases, the J end lost 0 bases, and 11 bases lay between the germline ends. For the CDR3, the DNA is TGTGCCAGCAGTCTCGACAGAAGCTCCTACAATGAGCAGTTCTTC. As protein: CASSLDRSSYNEQFF.

This chain uses TRBV4-1 with TRBJ2-5; 11 bases align to TRBD1. CDR3 size: 15 residues. Germline V lookup: CDR1 MGHRA, CDR2 YSYEKL. With V trimmed by 3 bases and J by 1 base, 1 base remained unmatched. Here the CDR3 DNA reads TGCGCCAGCAGCCAGGGACAGGGGGGCCAAGAGACCCAGTACTTC. It encodes CASSQGQGGQETQYF.

This clone was recorded only once. The chain employs TRBV4-1 and TRBJ2-1, with TRBD2 matching over 8 bases. V was pared by 0 bases and J by 7 bases, with 8 bases of the junction left unmatched. Germline V gene data show CDR1 as MGHRA and CDR2 as YSYEKL. The CDR3 contains 16 residues. In DNA, the CDR3 is TGCGCCAGCAGCCAAGAGGGGCTAGCGGGTAATAATGAGCAGTTCTTC. This gives the protein CASSQEGLAGNNEQFF.

This chain uses TRBV2 with TRBJ1-1; no clear D. Per the germline V gene, CDR1 is SNHLY and CDR2 is FYNNEI. The CDR3 is 11 residues long. Trimming pared 6 bases from V and 0 bases from J, leaving 2 bases between. CDR3: CASSLNTEAFF. CDR3 coding DNA: TGTGCCAGCAGCTTGAACACTGAAGCTTTCTTT.

The V call is TRBV18, the J call TRBJ1-3; the match to TRBD1 covers 9 bases. The CDR3 has 17 residues. After removal of 2 bases from V and 0 bases from J, the junction contained 5 bases not matched to a gene. Germline-derived CDR1 and CDR2 are KGHSH and LQKENI. The CDR3 loop reads CASSPFGQGSSGNTIYF. CDR3 sequence (DNA): TGTGCCAGCTCACCATTTGGACAGGGGAGCTCTGGAAACACCATATATTTT.

The rearrangement joins TRBV7-8 to TRBJ2-1; D might be TRBD2 (5 bases). The V end lost 3 bases, the J end lost 2 bases, and 8 bases lay between the germline ends. Per germline, CDR1 SGHVS and CDR2 FQNEAQ. This CDR3 is 14 amino acids long. The CDR3, as DNA: TGTGCCAGCAGCTTGCGCGGGCCCTACAATGAGCAGTTCTTC. Protein product: CASSLRGPYNEQFF.

In its sample, this clone was seen once. Germline and junction disagree at one end, which may indicate a read error. The chain links TRBV10-3 to TRBJ1-1; D gene ambiguous. The CDR3 is made up of 11 amino acids. Germline V gene data show CDR1 as ENHRY and CDR2 as SYGVKD. The CDR3 sequence: CAISESYHLVF. DNA of the CDR3: TGTGCCATCAGTGAGTCCTATCACTTGGTCTTT.

This chain connects TRBV16 to TRBJ1-2; D is uncertain. This CDR3 spans 12 amino acids. In germline, CDR1 is KGHSY, CDR2 FQNENV. V was clipped by 4 bases and J by 8 bases, with 11 bases between them. In nucleotides, the CDR3 is TGTGCCAGCAGCCCCCAATCTACGGGCTACACCTTC. Its translation is CASSPQSTGYTF.

This clone was seen once. The rearrangement uses TRBV10-1 and TRBJ2-7, with TRBD2 matching over 9 bases. The CDR3 is 14 amino acids. Germline CDR1 reads WNHNN; CDR2 reads SYGVQD (reference sequence). After removal of 2 bases from V and 7 bases from J, the junction contained 6 bases not matched to a gene. The CDR3: CASSEGTSQLEQYF. The CDR3 coding sequence is TGCGCCAGCAGTGAGGGGACTAGCCAGTTGGAGCAGTACTTC.

The chain is built from TRBV5-4 and TRBJ1-4, with no clear D. This CDR3 region has 13 residues. The germline CDR1 and CDR2 sequences are SGHNT and YYREEE (reference sequence). The V and J ends lost 1 base and 6 bases respectively, with 7 bases between them. Here the CDR3 reads CASSLNSDEKLFF. In DNA, the CDR3 is TGTGCCAGCAGCTTGAATTCCGATGAAAAACTGTTTTTT.

The V gene is TRBV5-4, the J gene TRBJ1-2, with 7 bases that match TRBD1. V shed 7 bases, J shed 4 bases, and the junction held 19 bases outside the gene matches. CDR1 SGHNT and CDR2 YYREEE come from the germline V gene (reference sequence). CDR3 length equals 17 residues. The CDR3: CASLGRAGTDLGYGYTF. The DNA of the CDR3 is TGTGCCAGCTTAGGTAGGGCAGGGACAGACCTGGGCTATGGCTACACCTTC.

This chain joins TRBV4-1 and TRBJ2-7; TRBD2 matches 14 bases. The junction had 5 bases not matched to a gene; V was cut back by 4 bases and J by 6 bases. Germline V lookup: CDR1 MGHRA, CDR2 YSYEKL. CDR3 length: 15 amino acids. CDR3 DNA: TGCGCCAGCAGCCTGGGACTAGCGGGAGAGAGCGAGCAGTACTTC. Amino acid sequence: CASSLGLAGESEQYF.

The CDR3 DNA reads as TGTGCCTGGAGTAGGGAGAACAATCAGCCCCAGCATTTT. Protein: CAWSRENNQPQHF. The genes are TRBV30 and TRBJ1-5; D remains unclear. The CDR3 totals 13 residues. V lost 2 bases to trimming and J lost 3 bases, with 8 bases between them. Germline CDR1 reads GTSNPN; CDR2 reads SVGIG (reference sequence).

V gene TRBV3-1 (or the pseudogene TRBV3-2) combines with J gene TRBJ1-2; D is ambiguous. Germline V gene data show CDR1 as LGHDT and CDR2 as YNNKEL (reference sequence). The V gene lost 0 bases and the J gene lost 1 base, with 9 bases spanning the gap. The CDR3 loop spans 15 amino acids. The CDR3 DNA reads as TGTGCCAGCAGCCAAGATCTGGAGCTTAACTATGGCTACACCTTC. Translated: CASSQDLELNYGYTF.

The CDR3: CASSARDRGSGNTIYF. CDR3 DNA sequence: TGTGCCAGCAGCGCGAGGGACAGGGGAAGCGGAAACACCATATATTTT. The chain employs TRBV3-1 (or the pseudogene TRBV3-2) and TRBJ1-3; 10 nucleotides agree with TRBD1. The CDR3 has 16 residues. Germline V gives CDR1 LGHDT, CDR2 YNNKEL (reference sequence). With 5 bases clipped from V and 4 bases from J, the junction kept 8 bases outside the gene matches.